This TCR beta chain was observed in a study of technical replicates of blood from four donors. Germline CDR1 WNHNN, CDR2 SYGVQD (reference sequence). CDR3 length: 16 residues. Unmatched junction bases numbered 10, after V lost 8 bases and J lost 0 bases. Using immunoSEQ multiplex PCR, the repertoire was profiled, and TCRdb retains in-frame clones only, with some absent. This sample yields tens of thousands of clones, of which around 95% are seen a single time; 0.24% belongs to the top ten. The sample was T cells isolated from PBMCs. V and J are TRBV10-1 and TRBJ1-3; 7 nucleotides match TRBD1. The sequence was obtained from a human donor in good health. The CDR3 here is CASSRDRSSSGNTIYF. CDR3 DNA: TGCGCCAGCTCCCGGGACAGATCGAGCTCTGGAAACACCATATATTTT.